This TCR beta chain comes out of a study of shared clonotypes between healthy human individuals. This CDR3 contains 14 residues. Germline assignment: CDR1 LNHNV and CDR2 YYDKDF (reference sequence). V shed 1 base and J shed 4 bases, with 11 bases lying between them. General observations from the study: Donor clonotype sharing was expected to depend on sequencing depth. The generation probabilities recorded for non-shared clonotypes fell below those of clonotypes shared by all four donors. In a few donors, about 5% of naive CD4 clonotypes appeared in common.

This clone appeared once. The antigen is unknown. The material for each subset, its genomic DNA, was split evenly across several immunoSEQ plates. Sequenced by immunoSEQ multiplex PCR; TCRdb stores in-frame clones only, minus some. The sample records about 600,000 clones, 95% to 98% being singletons. Positive CCR7 selection of CD45RO-negative cells yielded the naive CD8 cells, and terminally differentiated effector memory CD45RA+ cells were excluded. This TCR was sampled from a man younger than 45 in good health. Sequenced sample: naive CD8+ T cells sorted from blood. The chain couples TRBV15 to TRBJ2-7; unclear D gene. CDR3 DNA: TGTGCCACCAGCAGAGTCCTGACTGAGTACGAGCAGTACTTC. Translated, it gives CATSRVLTEYEQYF.